This T cell receptor (beta chain) was captured in a study of technical replicates of blood from several donors (dated by TCRdb to 2017 to 2019). Library method: the immunoSEQ multiplex PCR assay. The immuneACCESS repertoire file appears here via TCRdb, limited to in-frame rearrangements. These files lack a portion of the clones; in checked studies, under half of the deficit traces to unresolved V genes, and the cause of the others is not known. The sample records tens of thousands of clones, roughly 89% of which are singletons. Around 0.44% of the sample lies in the top ten. CDR1 and CDR2, per the germline V gene, are SGHDT and YYEEEE. From its cysteine to its phenylalanine, the CDR3 spans 15 amino acids. Of all the DNA, just the CDR3 is kept, 45 bases in frame from base 1. As concerns this clone: Its cognate antigen has yet to be identified. Relative to the germline gene, one junction end is altered; a read error may explain this.

Recombination joined TRBV5-6 with TRBJ1-5, and perhaps TRBD1 as D gene, on 6 matching bases. Sequenced material: T cells isolated from PBMCs. This TCR was recovered from a human donor in good health. The CDR3 here reads CASSLLSGGKQPQHF. The DNA sequence is TGTGCCAGCAGCTTGTTATCTGGGGGCAAACAGCCCCAGCATTTT.